The 28 T cell receptor beta chains below come from one sample, sequenced in a study of blood T cell repertoires in COVID-19. Here immunoSEQ multiplex PCR was the method, and the copy in TCRdb shows in-frame clones only, minus some. The sample lists hundreds of thousands of clones, roughly nine tenths occurring once. Sequenced sample: peripheral blood. These receptors were collected from a young man with COVID-19, enrolled during active disease.

The chain employs TRBV7-8 and TRBJ2-7, with 10 bases lining up with TRBD2. Germline CDR1 and CDR2: SGHVS and FQNEAQ. This CDR3 contains 15 residues. The V segment lost 5 bases and the J segment 7 bases; nucleotides outside the gene matches: 11. CDR3 loop: CASSDQAGGHLEQYF. The CDR3, as DNA: TGTGCCAGCAGCGACCAAGCGGGAGGGCATCTTGAGCAGTACTTC.

This sequence joins TRBV7-8 and TRBJ2-7; D not resolved. The CDR3 runs to 13 residues. V shed 5 bases and J shed 4 bases, with 12 bases lying between them. CDR1 is SGHVS and CDR2 is FQNEAQ in the germline V gene. For the CDR3, the DNA is TGTGCCAGCAGCCCGCGTGCCAAATACGAGCAGTACTTC. Residues: CASSPRAKYEQYF.

This clone was recorded at least ten times. This rearrangement joins TRBV13 to TRBJ1-5; no firm D call. Germline V gives CDR1 PRHDT, CDR2 FYEKMQ (reference sequence). V was clipped by 0 bases and J by 6 bases, with 12 bases between them. The CDR3 sequence is 15 residues long. CDR3 loop: CASSLGQESGQPQHF. DNA for the CDR3: TGTGCCAGCAGCTTAGGGCAGGAGAGCGGTCAGCCCCAGCATTTT.

CDR3 protein: CASSFGTDEQYF. The DNA of the CDR3 is TGTGCCAGCAGCTTCGGGACAGACGAGCAGTACTTC. The chain combines TRBV11-2 with TRBJ2-7; 7 positions agree with TRBD1. V dropped 3 bases and J dropped 5; count of bases not matched to a gene: 1. From germline, CDR1 is SGHAT and CDR2 FQNNGV. CDR3 length: 12 amino acids.

This chain connects TRBV6-8 to TRBJ2-7; possible D gene TRBD1, 5 bases. V was cut by 9 bases and J by 4 bases, with 7 bases left in between. CDR3 length: 10 amino acids. CDR1 is MNHGY, CDR2 SAAAGT, per germline. CDR3 bases: TGTGCCAGGAGACAGTACGAGCAGTACTTC. This sequence encodes CARRQYEQYF.

This chain joins TRBV27 and TRBJ2-1, with 12 positions matching TRBD2. Germline V CDR1 and CDR2: MNHEY, SMNVEV (reference sequence). This CDR3 has 14 residues. V shed 6 bases and J 6 bases; nucleotides not matched to a gene: 3. CDR3 nucleotides: TGTGCCAGCAGAGCTAGCGGGAGGGTCAATGAGCAGTTCTTC. Its translation: CASRASGRVNEQFF.

The V and J genes are TRBV2 and TRBJ1-1; D gene ambiguous. Per germline, CDR1 SNHLY and CDR2 FYNNEI. The CDR3 totals 11 residues. V gave up 10 bases and J gave up 0 bases, with 6 bases separating them. The CDR3 loop reads CATRVNTEAFF. CDR3 DNA: TGTGCCACTCGGGTGAACACTGAAGCTTTCTTT. Supplemented by reference TRBV2 and TRBJ1-1, the full variable domain reads EPEVTQTPSHQVTQMGQEVILRCVPISNHLYFYWYRQILGQKVEFLVSFYNNEISEKSEIFDDQFSVERPDGSNFTLKIRSTKLEDSAMYFCATRVNTEAFFGQGTRLTVV.

This sequence joins TRBV6-5 and TRBJ2-1; 7 bases align to TRBD1. Germline CDR1 MNHEY, CDR2 SVGAGI. The CDR3 extends over 14 amino acids. V trimming: 7 bases; J trimming: 4 bases; junction bases outside the gene matches: 7. CDR3 bases: TGTGCCAGCATGTCCCGGGACAGATACAATGAGCAGTTCTTC. It specifies CASMSRDRYNEQFF.

The gene calls are TRBV14 and TRBJ2-2, with D possibly matching TRBD1 (5 bases). The length of the CDR3 is 14 residues. From germline, CDR1 is SGHDN and CDR2 FVKESK. V lost 1 base to trimming and J lost 6 bases, with 9 bases between them. The CDR3 DNA sequence: TGTGCCAGCAGCCAAGTCAGGGCGGCCGGGGAGCTGTTTTTT. It specifies CASSQVRAAGELFF.

This clone was observed a handful of times. V gene TRBV7-3 combines with J gene TRBJ2-3, with TRBD2 identical over 8 bases. The V gene end was trimmed by 5 bases and the J gene end by 1 base; junction bases not matched to a gene: 2. Germline values: CDR1 SGHTA, CDR2 FQGTGA. This CDR3 spans 14 amino acids. The CDR3 DNA follows: TGTGCCAGCAGCCAGACTAGCGGCACAGATACGCAGTATTTT. It translates to CASSQTSGTDTQYF.

DNA of the CDR3: TGTGCCAGCAGCCAGGAAAGCGGGAGGGCCGACAATGAGCAGTTCTTC. Translation gives CASSQESGRADNEQFF. J is TRBJ2-1 and V is TRBV4-2, with TRBD2 matching over 10 bases. Losses at the gene ends were 3 bases for V and 5 bases for J; bases not matched to a gene: 7. This CDR3 is 16 amino acids long. Germline values: CDR1 LGHNA, CDR2 YNFKEQ.

The rearrangement links TRBV19 to TRBJ1-2; D perhaps matches TRBD1 (5 bases). From germline, CDR1 is LNHDA and CDR2 SQIVND (reference sequence). The V end lost 8 bases, the J end lost 4 bases, and 17 bases lay between the germline ends. The CDR3 contains 14 residues. DNA of the CDR3: TGTGCCAGTGGATACCGAGACAGTTCCTATGGCTACACCTTC. Its translation is CASGYRDSSYGYTF. The entire variable domain, with the rest obtained from reference TRBV19 and TRBJ1-2, is as follows: DGGITQSPKYLFRKEGQNVTLSCEQNLNHDAMYWYRQDPGQGLRLIYYSQIVNDFQKGDIAEGYSVSREKKESFPLTVTSAQKNPTAFYLCASGYRDSSYGYTFGSGTRLTVV.

This rearrangement joins TRBV2 to TRBJ1-2; D remains ambiguous. Trimming removed 3 bases at V and 4 bases at J, with 9 bases between. The CDR3 consists of 13 residues. Germline assignment: CDR1 SNHLY and CDR2 FYNNEI. The CDR3 spells CASSDPGIYGYTF. In DNA, the CDR3 is TGTGCCAGCAGTGACCCGGGGATCTATGGCTACACCTTC.

The V and J genes are TRBV19 and TRBJ2-7, with TRBD2 matching 9 bases. Unmatched junction bases numbered 10, after V lost 5 bases and J lost 5 bases. The CDR3 length is 15 residues. From germline, CDR1 is LNHDA and CDR2 SQIVND (reference sequence). The CDR3 DNA reads TGTGCCAGTAGTTCCTATAGCGGGAGACTTGACGAGCAGTACTTC. Protein: CASSSYSGRLDEQYF.

This clone is a singleton in its sample. The chain joins TRBV3-1 (or the pseudogene TRBV3-2) to TRBJ2-6; 10 bases line up with TRBD2. Germline V gene lookup returns CDR1 LGHDT and CDR2 YNNKEL (reference sequence). The V gene end was trimmed by 2 bases and the J gene end by 4 bases; junction bases not matched to a gene: 5. CDR3 length: 17 amino acids. As DNA, the CDR3 is TGTGCCAGCAGCCAACAGCTAGCGGGAGCCGGGGCCAACGTCCTGACTTTC. The encoded protein is CASSQQLAGAGANVLTF.

The V gene is TRBV19, the J gene TRBJ2-2, with D possibly TRBD1 on 6 matching bases. V gave up 7 bases and J gave up 2 bases, with 14 bases separating them. The V gene's germline CDR1 is LNHDA and CDR2 SQIVND (reference sequence). This CDR3 is built from 15 residues. The CDR3 DNA reads as TGTGCCAGTACCCCGAAACAGGGAAACACCGGGGAGCTGTTTTTT. As protein: CASTPKQGNTGELFF.

V usage is TRBV19 and J usage is TRBJ2-1, with 14 bases matching TRBD2. The V and J ends lost 10 bases and 10 bases, in that order; junction bases with no gene match: 15. This CDR3 comprises 16 residues. The germline V gene encodes CDR1 LNHDA and CDR2 SQIVND (reference sequence). The CDR3 DNA is TGTGCCACCAGATTGACCGGGACTAGCGGGAGCAGCGAGCAGTTCTTC. This codes for CATRLTGTSGSSEQFF.

V usage is TRBV6-5 and J usage is TRBJ1-1; D remains unclear. The CDR3 totals 12 residues. Trimming left V 6 bases short and J 4 bases short, with 9 bases between. Germline V lookup: CDR1 MNHEY, CDR2 SVGAGI. Here the CDR3 reads CASRDWSTEAFF. DNA for the CDR3: TGTGCCAGCAGGGACTGGAGCACTGAAGCTTTCTTT.

The chain employs TRBV29-1 and TRBJ1-2; tentatively, D is TRBD1 (6 bases). The CDR3 covers 13 residues. Germline V gives CDR1 SQVTM, CDR2 ANQGSEA. Trimming removed 6 bases from V and 4 bases from J, with 15 bases in between. The CDR3 DNA reads TGCAGCGTAGAACAGGGAATCGGCTATGGCTACACCTTC. Its translation: CSVEQGIGYGYTF.

J is TRBJ2-1 and V is TRBV19, with TRBD2 identical over 8 bases. V lost 3 bases and J lost 7; bases outside the gene matches: 8. This CDR3 region has 15 residues. CDR1 and CDR2 from the germline V gene are LNHDA and SQIVND (reference sequence). The CDR3 sequence: CASSISRTSPNEQFF. In DNA, the CDR3 is TGTGCCAGTAGTATTTCAAGGACTAGCCCTAATGAGCAGTTCTTC.

V gene TRBV4-2 combines with J gene TRBJ1-2; TRBD1 aligns across 7 bases. The CDR3 is 15 residues long. V trimming: 2 bases; J trimming: 4 bases; junction bases outside the gene matches: 7. Germline assignment: CDR1 LGHNA and CDR2 YNFKEQ. CDR3 amino acids: CASSQSPGQPYGYTF. Here the CDR3 DNA reads TGTGCCAGCAGCCAATCTCCGGGACAGCCCTATGGCTACACCTTC.

This sequence joins TRBV5-5 and TRBJ2-1; perhaps TRBD2 as D (5 bases). The length of the CDR3 is 15 residues. With 0 bases removed from V and 6 bases from J, the gap between germline ends came to 13 bases. The germline V gene has CDR1 SGHKS and CDR2 YYEKEE (reference sequence). The CDR3, as DNA: TGTGCCAGCAGCTTGGCCGGGCTAGCAGGCAATGAGCAGTTCTTC. It encodes CASSLAGLAGNEQFF. Together with reference TRBV5-5 and TRBJ2-1, the CDR3 gives the full variable domain: DAGVTQSPTHLIKTRGQQVTLRCSPISGHKSVSWYQQVLGQGPQFIFQYYEKEERGRGNFPDRFSARQFPNYSSELNVNALLLGDSALYLCASSLAGLAGNEQFFGPGTRLTVL.

The rearrangement joins TRBV18 to TRBJ2-7; D gene uncertain. The CDR3 runs 13 residues. CDR1 is KGHSH, CDR2 LQKENI, per germline. Trimming pared 4 bases from V and 4 bases from J, leaving 11 bases between. CDR3 residues: CASSLGLDYEQYF. DNA for the CDR3: TGTGCCAGCTCACTCGGGTTGGATTACGAGCAGTACTTC.

The rearrangement uses TRBV2 and TRBJ1-6; 7 nucleotides align to TRBD1. Germline assignment: CDR1 SNHLY and CDR2 FYNNEI. This CDR3 has 12 residues. V gave up 10 bases and J gave up 5 bases; unmatched junction bases: 2. The CDR3 spells CATGQNNSPLHF. The CDR3 coding sequence is TGTGCCACGGGACAGAATAATTCACCCCTCCACTTT.

The chain links TRBV10-1 to TRBJ2-7; D possibly corresponds to TRBD2 (6 bases). V lost 4 bases and J lost 3, with 10 bases in between. Germline V gene data show CDR1 as WNHNN and CDR2 as SYGVQD (reference sequence). CDR3 length equals 13 residues. The CDR3: CASSGAGFYEQYF. The CDR3 bases are TGCGCCAGCAGTGGTGCGGGGTTCTACGAGCAGTACTTC.

The rearrangement links TRBV3-1 (or the pseudogene TRBV3-2) to TRBJ2-5, with 7 bases lining up with TRBD1. The trim removed 1 base at V and 5 bases at J, leaving 7 bases unmatched. This CDR3 has 15 amino acids. From germline, CDR1 is LGHDT and CDR2 YNNKEL (reference sequence). The CDR3 protein is CASSQGTGAVETQYF. CDR3 DNA: TGTGCCAGCAGCCAAGGCACAGGGGCGGTGGAGACCCAGTACTTC.

The V call is TRBV3-1 (or the pseudogene TRBV3-2), the J call TRBJ1-6; possibly TRBD1 for D (6 bases). Trimming stripped 4 bases from V and 0 bases from J, with 7 bases between. CDR1 LGHDT and CDR2 YNNKEL come from the germline V gene (reference sequence). CDR3 length: 15 amino acids. CDR3 DNA: TGTGCCAGCAGCCGAGGGGGCTCCTATAATTCACCCCTCCACTTT. This codes for CASSRGGSYNSPLHF.

This clone was counted once. CDR3 coding DNA: TGTGCCAGCAGCCTACTTCCCGGGACAGGGGTCAATCAGCCCCAGCATTTT. Translating it yields CASSLLPGTGVNQPQHF. The chain recombines TRBV7-9 with TRBJ1-5, with TRBD1 identical over 10 bases. Germline lookup yields CDR1 SEHNR and CDR2 FQNEAQ (reference sequence). This CDR3 spans 17 amino acids. Trimming cost V 5 bases and J 3 bases; bases outside gene matches: 10.